This TCR beta chain stems from a study of cytomegalovirus exposure and HLA in healthy donors. Study-level points and caveats: A classifier reportedly called cytomegalovirus status with high sensitivity and specificity. Cytomegalovirus-associated status was assigned to about 160 TCR beta chains.

In regard to this clone: Its specificity is unknown.

This CDR3 is 15 amino acids long. The J segment lost 6 bases and the V segment lost 4 bases, leaving 11 bases of the junction unmatched. Germline V gives CDR1 SGHRS, CDR2 YFSETQ. Using immunoSEQ multiplex PCR, the repertoire was profiled, and TCRdb retains in-frame clones only, with some absent. This table holds more than 110,000 clones, approximately 86% found once. This sequence was found in a young woman in good health and CMV-seropositive. V is TRBV5-1 and J is TRBJ1-1, with TRBD1 identical over 8 bases. The material sequenced was PBMCs. CDR3 in DNA: TGCGCCAGCAGCCCTACGCCCCAGGGGGCTCCTGAAGCTTTCTTT. Translating it yields CASSPTPQGAPEAFF.